These 25 T cell receptor beta chains originate from one sample sequenced in a study of T cell responses to AZD1222 COVID-19 vaccine. This table comes from immunoSEQ multiplex PCR, and its TCRdb copy is limited to in-frame clones, with some not included. This table holds about 140,000 clones, around 94% found once. The specimen comprised peripheral blood, sampled 28 days after the second AZD1222 dose. Receptors were obtained from an adult who received the AZD1222 COVID-19 vaccine.

This clone showed up just once. V usage is TRBV2 and J usage is TRBJ1-1; 7 nucleotides agree with TRBD1. CDR1 is SNHLY, CDR2 FYNNEI, per germline. The trim removed 4 bases at V and 0 bases at J, leaving 2 bases unmatched. This CDR3 comprises 14 residues. This CDR3 is CASSGQGLNTEAFF. The DNA of the CDR3 is TGTGCCAGCAGTGGACAGGGTCTGAACACTGAAGCTTTCTTT. The whole variable domain, remainder taken from reference TRBV2 and TRBJ1-1, is EPEVTQTPSHQVTQMGQEVILRCVPISNHLYFYWYRQILGQKVEFLVSFYNNEISEKSEIFDDQFSVERPDGSNFTLKIRSTKLEDSAMYFCASSGQGLNTEAFFGQGTRLTVV.

This clone occurred a few times. The J gene is TRBJ1-4, the V gene TRBV10-1; the D is unclear. The V end was cut by 8 bases, the J end by 1 base, with 11 bases between. Germline V gene lookup returns CDR1 WNHNN and CDR2 SYGVQD (reference sequence). CDR3 length equals 14 residues. CDR3 region: CASAQKLTNEKLFF. CDR3 sequence (DNA): TGCGCCAGCGCCCAGAAGTTAACTAATGAAAAACTGTTTTTT.

CDR3 amino acids: CATSDGIRAEAFF. Written as DNA, the CDR3 is TGTGCCACCAGTGATGGAATAAGGGCTGAAGCTTTCTTT. The chain is built from TRBV24-1 and TRBJ1-1; no clear D. CDR3 length: 13 residues. V lost 3 bases and J lost 6, with 10 bases in between. The V gene's germline CDR1 is KGHDR and CDR2 SFDVKD.

This clone has just a few counts. The chain combines TRBV6-2 or TRBV6-3 with TRBJ2-1; 13 bases align to TRBD2. V shed 0 bases and J 3 bases; nucleotides not matched to a gene: 2. The CDR3 runs to 17 residues. Germline loops: CDR1 MNHEY, CDR2 SVGEGT. Here the CDR3 DNA reads TGTGCCAGCAGTTACTCGACTAGCGGGGGGCTCTACAATGAGCAGTTCTTC. This codes for CASSYSTSGGLYNEQFF.

V usage is TRBV28 and J usage is TRBJ1-1; TRBD1 aligns across 10 bases. The CDR3 runs 15 residues. Germline-derived CDR1 and CDR2 are MDHEN and SYDVKM. The ends lost 4 bases at V and 4 bases at J; junction bases unmatched: 6. CDR3 in DNA: TGTGCCAGCAGTTCAGACAGGGGGCGTCGCACTGAAGCTTTCTTT. Translation gives CASSSDRGRRTEAFF.

DNA for the CDR3: TGTGCCACCAGCCCCACCCCGGTACTAGCAAGGGATACGCAGTATTTT. Translating gives CATSPTPVLARDTQYF. The chain has TRBV15 and TRBJ2-3; possible D gene TRBD2, 6 bases. The CDR3 is 16 residues long. Germline V gene data show CDR1 as LNHNV and CDR2 as YYDKDF (reference sequence). V was trimmed by 5 bases and J by 6 bases, leaving 21 bases between them.

The genes are TRBV18 and TRBJ2-3; TRBD1 or TRBD2 may be the D gene (5 bases each). Per the germline V gene, CDR1 is KGHSH and CDR2 is LQKENI. Trimming shortened V by 6 bases and J by 2 bases, and 27 bases separated the two germline ends. The CDR3 has 19 amino acids. DNA of the CDR3: TGTGCCAGCTCGTACTCGGGGACCACAGGTACAAGACTCACAGATACGCAGTATTTT. Translating gives CASSYSGTTGTRLTDTQYF.

In DNA form, the CDR3 reads TGTGCCAGCTCACCACTCGAGACAGGGGGTTTGAGCACTGAAGCTTTCTTT. It is translated as CASSPLETGGLSTEAFF. The V call is TRBV18, the J call TRBJ1-1; 9 nucleotides align to TRBD1. Losses at the gene ends were 1 base for V and 4 bases for J; bases not matched to a gene: 10. CDR3 length: 17 residues. The germline V gene encodes CDR1 KGHSH and CDR2 LQKENI.

The chain uses TRBV19 and TRBJ2-1; 9 bases agree with TRBD2. The CDR3 is made up of 15 amino acids. In germline, CDR1 is LNHDA, CDR2 SQIVND (reference sequence). V shed 1 base, J shed 7 bases, and the junction held 5 bases outside the gene matches. The CDR3 protein is CASSIVAGEWNEQFF. DNA of the CDR3: TGTGCCAGTAGTATAGTAGCGGGAGAATGGAATGAGCAGTTCTTC. The full variable domain, its missing parts supplied by reference TRBV19 and TRBJ2-1, is DGGITQSPKYLFRKEGQNVTLSCEQNLNHDAMYWYRQDPGQGLRLIYYSQIVNDFQKGDIAEGYSVSREKKESFPLTVTSAQKNPTAFYLCASSIVAGEWNEQFFGPGTRLTVL.

This sequence joins TRBV5-6 and TRBJ2-5; D may be TRBD1 (6 bases). The germline CDR1 and CDR2 sequences are SGHDT and YYEEEE. This CDR3 comprises 15 residues. V was trimmed by 2 bases and J by 3 bases, leaving 14 bases between them. The CDR3 DNA reads as TGTGCCAGCAGCTTTCTCAGCAGGGGCGAAGAGACCCAGTACTTC. Translated: CASSFLSRGEETQYF.

This rearrangement joins TRBV7-9 to TRBJ1-4; D gene ambiguous. Per the germline V gene, CDR1 is SEHNR and CDR2 is FQNEAQ (reference sequence). The CDR3 is 15 amino acids. V lost 1 base to trimming and J lost 8 bases, with 14 bases between them. In DNA, the CDR3 is TGTGCCAGCAGCTTAGTAGCGGGGATGGAAGAAAAACTGTTTTTT. This gives the protein CASSLVAGMEEKLFF.

The V call is TRBV4-1, the J call TRBJ2-2; the D call may be TRBD1 or TRBD2 (5 bases each). The CDR3 sequence is 15 residues long. CDR1 MGHRA and CDR2 YSYEKL come from the germline V gene. The V and J ends lost 4 bases and 7 bases respectively, with 16 bases between them. The CDR3 spells CASSRETREDGELFF. In nucleotides, the CDR3 is TGCGCCAGCAGCCGGGAGACCAGGGAAGACGGGGAGCTGTTTTTT.

The chain has TRBV2 and TRBJ1-2; 8 bases map to TRBD1. This CDR3 comprises 18 residues. Germline CDR1 and CDR2: SNHLY and FYNNEI. V lost 1 base, J lost 4 bases, and 14 bases stayed unmatched. CDR3 nucleotide sequence: TGTGCCAGCAGTGAAGAAGGCGGTGGGACAGGCGCCGTCTATGGCTACACCTTC. It specifies CASSEEGGGTGAVYGYTF.

The gene calls are TRBV6-6 and TRBJ1-3; D ambiguous. From germline, CDR1 is MNHNY and CDR2 SVGAGI (reference sequence). Trimming shortened V by 5 bases and J by 4 bases, and 6 bases separated the two germline ends. The CDR3 contains 12 residues. The CDR3 protein is CASSPRGNTIYF. The CDR3 nucleotides read TGTGCCAGCAGTCCCCGAGGAAACACCATATATTTT.

The chain recombines TRBV4-1 with TRBJ2-7; 7 positions agree with TRBD2. The CDR3 has 17 residues. The junction had 8 bases not matched to a gene; V was cut back by 0 bases and J by 0 bases. Germline CDR1 MGHRA, CDR2 YSYEKL. The CDR3 nucleotides are TGCGCCAGCAGCCAAGAGTATCTAGCGGCACACTCCTACGAGCAGTACTTC. Translation: CASSQEYLAAHSYEQYF.

The chain has TRBV27 and TRBJ2-1, with a possible D match to TRBD1 (5 bases). CDR3 length: 15 amino acids. The germline V gene encodes CDR1 MNHEY and CDR2 SMNVEV (reference sequence). The V end was cut by 3 bases, the J end by 5 bases, with 14 bases between. The DNA of the CDR3 is TGTGCCAGCAGTTTCAACAGGAATCTCAACAATGAGCAGTTCTTC. This sequence encodes CASSFNRNLNNEQFF.

This clone was found once. Here the CDR3 DNA reads TGCGCCAGCAGCCAGCCGACAAGGAGTGAAAAACTGTTTTTT. Residues: CASSQPTRSEKLFF. The chain recombines TRBV4-1 with TRBJ1-4; D is undetermined. CDR3 length: 14 residues. V gave up 3 bases and J gave up 7 bases, with 12 bases separating them. CDR1 is MGHRA, CDR2 YSYEKL, per germline.

As concerns this clone: The same CDR3 also results from other DNA sequences found in this sample. The genes are TRBV6-5 and TRBJ2-3; TRBD1 might be the D (6 bases). V was cut by 6 bases and J by 6 bases, with 10 bases left in between. CDR1 is MNHEY, CDR2 SVGAGI, per germline. The CDR3 spans 12 residues. The CDR3: CASRSQGDTQYF. The DNA for the CDR3 is TGTGCCAGCAGGTCACAGGGCGATACGCAGTATTTT.

The gene calls are TRBV5-6 and TRBJ1-1; D perhaps matches TRBD1 (6 bases). Germline values: CDR1 SGHDT, CDR2 YYEEEE. This CDR3 is 15 amino acids long. V shed 1 base and J shed 3 bases, with 13 bases lying between them. CDR3 DNA: TGTGCCAGCAGCTTGTATTCGGGGGCCTACACTGAAGCTTTCTTT. Its protein product is CASSLYSGAYTEAFF. The variable domain in full, completed from reference TRBV5-6 and TRBJ1-1, reads DAGVTQSPTHLIKTRGQQVTLRCSPKSGHDTVSWYQQALGQGPQFIFQYYEEEERQRGNFPDRFSGHQFPNYSSELNVNALLLGDSALYLCASSLYSGAYTEAFFGQGTRLTVV.

This clone was recorded only once. The chain employs TRBV27 and TRBJ2-7; the D gene is possibly TRBD1 (6 bases). Germline V CDR1 and CDR2: MNHEY, SMNVEV (reference sequence). V lost 5 bases, J lost 0 bases, and 8 bases lay in between. The CDR3 has 13 residues. The DNA of the CDR3 is TGTGCCAGCAGTGAGACAGGCTCCTACGAGCAGTACTTC. Translated: CASSETGSYEQYF.

This chain connects TRBV14 to TRBJ1-6; TRBD1 is a possible D gene (5 bases). The CDR3 has 13 residues. V lost 3 bases to trimming and J lost 7 bases, with 7 bases between them. Looked up from germline, CDR1 is SGHDN and CDR2 is FVKESK. CDR3 in DNA: TGTGCCAGCAGCCAGGCAGGGAATTCACCCCTCCACTTT. Residues: CASSQAGNSPLHF.

The chain recombines TRBV30 with TRBJ1-4; D is ambiguous. There are 12 residues in the CDR3. Trimming took off 0 bases at V and 8 bases at J, with 7 bases between the two ends. The germline CDR1 and CDR2 sequences are GTSNPN and SVGIG (reference sequence). DNA for the CDR3: TGTGCCTGGAGTGTACTCGGGGAAAAACTGTTTTTT. Encoded protein: CAWSVLGEKLFF.

The J gene is TRBJ2-2, the V gene TRBV11-3, with 7 bases aligning to TRBD1. The J segment lost 3 bases and the V segment lost 5 bases, leaving 12 bases of the junction unmatched. CDR1 is SGHNT and CDR2 is YENEEA in the germline V gene. CDR3 length: 17 residues. CDR3 region: CASSGHQGTVHTGELFF. As DNA, the CDR3 is TGTGCCAGCAGCGGGCACCAAGGGACAGTGCACACCGGGGAGCTGTTTTTT.

The V call is TRBV7-9, the J call TRBJ2-5; D is unresolved. The CDR3 loop spans 18 amino acids. CDR1 is SEHNR and CDR2 is FQNEAQ in the germline V gene (reference sequence). Trimming took 1 base from V and 3 from J, leaving 21 bases between them. CDR3: CASSLVELGRNPKETQYF. In DNA form, the CDR3 reads TGTGCCAGCAGCTTAGTCGAGCTGGGCCGTAACCCGAAAGAGACCCAGTACTTC.

V usage is TRBV12-3 or TRBV12-4 and J usage is TRBJ2-7; the match to TRBD2 covers 7 bases. Losses at the gene ends were 1 base for V and 6 bases for J; bases not matched to a gene: 3. The CDR3 is made up of 13 amino acids. The CDR3 protein is CASSLDTGGEQYF. The CDR3, as DNA: TGTGCCAGCAGTTTAGACACGGGGGGCGAGCAGTACTTC.